This T cell receptor (beta chain) derives from a study of cytomegalovirus exposure and HLA in healthy donors. The PCR contained 60 Vbeta and 13 Jbeta primers. Libraries were prepared by immunoSEQ multiplex PCR; TCRdb keeps only in-frame clonotypes and omits some of them. This repertoire shows over 150,000 clones, 60% to 85% found once; its top ten account for over 3%. Trimming at V came to 6 bases and at J to 4 bases, leaving 6 bases not matched to a gene. Per germline, CDR1 ENHRY and CDR2 SYGVKD. The CDR3 has 14 residues. The sequence derives from a woman aged 40 to 50 in good health and CMV-seronegative. V gene TRBV10-3 combines with J gene TRBJ1-1, with TRBD1 identical over 9 bases. The sample taken for sequencing was PBMCs. In DNA, the CDR3 is TGTGCCATCAGGGGGGGGACAGGGACCACTGAAGCTTTCTTT. Its protein is CAIRGGTGTTEAFF.